What follows are 20 T cell receptor beta chains derived from one specimen sequenced in a study of cytomegalovirus exposure and HLA in healthy donors. 60 Vbeta and 13 Jbeta primers were used in PCR. Libraries were prepared by immunoSEQ multiplex PCR; TCRdb keeps only in-frame clonotypes and omits some of them. Among 35,000 to 50,000 clones listed, approximately 81% were seen once. The sample was PBMCs. These receptors all stem from a man aged 45-65 years in good health and CMV-seronegative.

This rearrangement joins TRBV15 to TRBJ2-2; weak D call: TRBD1 (6 bases). The CDR3 spans 16 residues. Germline V gene lookup returns CDR1 LNHNV and CDR2 YYDKDF (reference sequence). V shed 2 bases and J shed 4 bases, with 14 bases lying between them. In nucleotides, the CDR3 is TGTGCCACCAGCAGACTTCCCAGGGGTGGCACCGGGGAGCTGTTTTTT. Protein sequence: CATSRLPRGGTGELFF.

The CDR3 loop reads CASRLQGQGEAFF. For the CDR3, the DNA is TGTGCCAGTAGACTACAGGGTCAAGGTGAAGCTTTCTTT. The chain is built from TRBV19 and TRBJ1-1; maybe TRBD1 (6 bases). Trimming removed 6 bases from V and 7 bases from J, with 15 bases in between. This CDR3 contains 13 residues. Germline loops: CDR1 LNHDA, CDR2 SQIVND (reference sequence).

Only a few counts were recorded for this clone. The chain links TRBV5-4 to TRBJ2-4, with D possibly TRBD2 on 7 matching bases. The CDR3 contains 16 residues. V shed 3 bases and J shed 1 base, with 14 bases lying between them. Germline V lookup: CDR1 SGHNT, CDR2 YYREEE (reference sequence). In DNA form, the CDR3 reads TGTGCCAGCAGCTCCATAAAGGGGGGGGCCAAAAACATTCAGTACTTC. It is translated as CASSSIKGGAKNIQYF. Together with reference TRBV5-4 and TRBJ2-4, the CDR3 gives the full variable domain: ETGVTQSPTHLIKTRGQQVTLRCSSQSGHNTVSWYQQALGQGPQFIFQYYREEENGRGNFPPRFSGLQFPNYSSELNVNALELDDSALYLCASSSIKGGAKNIQYFGAGTRLSVL.

The CDR3 region is CASSLARRDGETQYF. CDR3 bases: TGTGCCAGCAGCTTGGCCCGGAGGGACGGGGAGACCCAGTACTTC. This sequence joins TRBV5-4 and TRBJ2-5, with D tentatively TRBD2 (6 bases). This CDR3 spans 15 amino acids. Germline assignment: CDR1 SGHNT and CDR2 YYREEE (reference sequence). Trimming pared 0 bases from V and 5 bases from J, leaving 14 bases between.

The chain recombines TRBV5-5 with TRBJ2-1; possible D gene TRBD2, 6 bases. Germline V gene data show CDR1 as SGHKS and CDR2 as YYEKEE (reference sequence). The CDR3 covers 15 residues. Trimming stripped 5 bases from V and 4 bases from J, with 16 bases between. The CDR3 DNA reads TGTGCCAGCAGTCCCCAGGGCGGGGCATACAATGAGCAGTTCTTC. Protein: CASSPQGGAYNEQFF.

The chain employs TRBV5-1 and TRBJ2-5; 7 nucleotides line up with TRBD1. Germline CDR1 reads SGHRS; CDR2 reads YFSETQ. J was trimmed by 5 bases and V by 5 bases; bases with no gene match: 9. The CDR3 is made up of 14 amino acids. This chain's CDR3 is CASRPAGTEETQYF. Here the CDR3 DNA reads TGCGCCAGCAGACCAGCCGGGACAGAGGAGACCCAGTACTTC.

The CDR3 here is CSVAGTGALDEQYF. CDR3 bases: TGCAGCGTTGCCGGGACAGGGGCTCTGGACGAGCAGTACTTC. This chain joins TRBV29-1 and TRBJ2-7; 10 nucleotides match TRBD1. CDR1 is SQVTM, CDR2 ANQGSEA, per germline. The CDR3 runs to 14 residues. With 4 bases clipped from V and 5 bases from J, the junction kept 8 bases outside the gene matches.

The chain carries TRBV7-3 and TRBJ2-3; no reliable D call. CDR3 length: 13 amino acids. Trimming pared 3 bases from V and 5 bases from J, leaving 9 bases between. Germline V gene data show CDR1 as SGHTA and CDR2 as FQGTGA. The CDR3 here is CASSLQMQDTQYF. Written as DNA, the CDR3 is TGTGCCAGCAGCTTGCAGATGCAAGATACGCAGTATTTT.

The chain carries TRBV25-1 and TRBJ1-4, with D possibly matching TRBD1 (6 bases). This CDR3 has 15 residues. The V end lost 3 bases, the J end lost 3 bases, and 11 bases lay between the germline ends. Germline CDR1 is MGHDK and CDR2 is SYGVNS. CDR3: CASSDIQGSNEKLFF. CDR3 nucleotide sequence: TGTGCCAGCAGTGACATACAGGGCTCTAATGAAAAACTGTTTTTT.

The chain is built from TRBV6-1 and TRBJ1-4; the D gene is possibly TRBD1 (5 bases). The CDR3 is made up of 14 amino acids. The germline gives CDR1 MNHNS, CDR2 SASEGT. V was trimmed by 11 bases and J by 0 bases, leaving 13 bases between them. The CDR3 nucleotides read TGTGCCTCCAAACGGGGGGCAACTAATGAAAAACTGTTTTTT. Translation gives CASKRGATNEKLFF.

The J gene is TRBJ2-7, the V gene TRBV4-3; TRBD2 agrees at 7 bases. This CDR3 is built from 14 residues. The V gene's germline CDR1 is LGHNA and CDR2 YSLEER. V trimming: 3 bases; J trimming: 2 bases; junction bases outside the gene matches: 4. DNA of the CDR3: TGCGCCAGCAGCCAGGGCGGGGGTCCCTACGAGCAGTACTTC. As protein: CASSQGGGPYEQYF.

Points on this clone: Compared with germline, one end of the junction differs, possibly owing to a read error. The chain is built from TRBV7-8 and TRBJ2-7; tentatively, D is TRBD1 (6 bases). This CDR3 has 13 residues. CDR1 and CDR2 (germline): SGHVS, FQNEAQ. The CDR3 region has the DNA TGTGCTAGCAGGCAGGGGCCGGCATACGAGCAGTACTTC. It encodes CASRQGPAYEQYF.

This rearrangement joins TRBV27 to TRBJ1-4; D is unresolved. The germline V and J ends were trimmed by 5 bases and 8 bases, with 24 bases remaining between them. The CDR3 runs to 17 residues. From germline, CDR1 is MNHEY and CDR2 SMNVEV (reference sequence). The CDR3 DNA reads TGTGCCAGCAGTCGAACCCGGTCGGTGGGCCTATTGGAAAAACTGTTTTTT. Its translation: CASSRTRSVGLLEKLFF. Variable domain in full (rest from reference TRBV27 and TRBJ1-4): EAQVTQNPRYLITVTGKKLTVTCSQNMNHEYMSWYRQDPGLGLRQIYYSMNVEVTDKGDVPEGYKVSRKEKRNFPLILESPSPNQTSLYFCASSRTRSVGLLEKLFFGSGTQLSVL.

CDR3 protein: CSVRTSGGTDTQYF. The CDR3 bases are TGCAGCGTTCGGACTAGCGGGGGCACAGATACGCAGTATTTT. The rearrangement uses TRBV29-1 and TRBJ2-3; 12 nucleotides match TRBD2. The germline V gene encodes CDR1 SQVTM and CDR2 ANQGSEA. This CDR3 is built from 14 residues. The V and J ends lost 5 bases and 1 base, in that order; junction bases with no gene match: 1.

The V call is TRBV28, the J call TRBJ1-2; D may be TRBD1 (6 bases). The CDR3 spans 14 residues. Germline CDR1 is MDHEN and CDR2 is SYDVKM. V shed 7 bases and J shed 5 bases, with 17 bases lying between them. The CDR3 sequence: CASTTGGSTYGYTF. In nucleotides, the CDR3 is TGTGCCAGCACCACTGGGGGCAGTACATATGGCTACACCTTC.

The genes are TRBV7-3 and TRBJ2-4; D is perhaps TRBD2 (6 bases). The CDR3 runs to 13 residues. V lost 3 bases and J 9 bases, leaving 12 bases between the germline ends. CDR1 and CDR2 (germline): SGHTA, FQGTGA. DNA for the CDR3: TGTGCCAGCAGCTTTTCTGAGGGAGGCATTCAGTACTTC. Translation: CASSFSEGGIQYF.

CDR3 amino acids: CASRAGQGNEKLFF. In DNA, the CDR3 is TGTGCCAGCAGGGCTGGACAGGGTAATGAAAAACTGTTTTTT. The J gene is TRBJ1-4, the V gene TRBV2; 8 bases fit TRBD1. V lost 6 bases to trimming and J lost 4 bases; unmatched junction nucleotides: 4. Germline CDR1 reads SNHLY; CDR2 reads FYNNEI. The CDR3 covers 14 residues.

V and J are TRBV6-5 and TRBJ2-1; tentatively, D is TRBD2 (6 bases). Germline CDR1 MNHEY, CDR2 SVGAGI. The V gene lost 8 bases and the J gene lost 3 bases, with 11 bases spanning the gap. There are 13 residues in the CDR3. CDR3: CASGGVLYNEQFF. CDR3 bases: TGTGCCAGCGGAGGGGTTCTCTACAATGAGCAGTTCTTC.

CDR3 residues: CASSLRDRVGETQYF. As DNA, the CDR3 is TGCGCCAGCAGCTTGCGCGACAGGGTTGGCGAGACCCAGTACTTC. The rearrangement links TRBV5-1 to TRBJ2-5; TRBD1 aligns across 7 bases. Germline V gene data show CDR1 as SGHRS and CDR2 as YFSETQ. This CDR3 has 15 residues. The ends lost 1 base at V and 5 bases at J; junction bases unmatched: 8.

The chain is built from TRBV19 and TRBJ1-2; D is unresolved. The germline gives CDR1 LNHDA, CDR2 SQIVND (reference sequence). The CDR3 consists of 12 residues. V was trimmed by 6 bases and J by 5 bases, leaving 10 bases between them. CDR3 region: CASSPRKYGYTF. Here the CDR3 DNA reads TGTGCCAGTAGCCCTAGGAAGTATGGCTACACCTTC. Full variable domain (missing parts from reference TRBV19 and TRBJ1-2): DGGITQSPKYLFRKEGQNVTLSCEQNLNHDAMYWYRQDPGQGLRLIYYSQIVNDFQKGDIAEGYSVSREKKESFPLTVTSAQKNPTAFYLCASSPRKYGYTFGSGTRLTVV.